This T cell receptor (beta chain) derives from a study of shared clonotypes between healthy human individuals. Concerning this clone: Its antigen remains unknown.

TCRdb's table, derived via immunoSEQ multiplex PCR, lists solely in-frame clones and lacks some. This table holds a few million clones, around 92% found once. Donors were healthy HIV-negative adults without recent acute infections or vaccinations. CD4+ cells yielded CD45RA+ naive and CD45RA-negative memory subsets. The CDR3 covers 16 residues. Germline V gene lookup returns CDR1 LGHNA and CDR2 YSLEER. The ends were cut back, 1 base at V and 0 bases at J, with 10 bases in the middle. Whole-study findings and limits: Compared with memory subsets, naive subsets generally had larger estimated richness.

The clonotype originates from a man between 18 and 29 years old in good health. Some clones in this sample may be carry-over from other donors' samples. The genes are TRBV4-3 and TRBJ2-1, with D possibly matching TRBD1 (5 bases). The specimen was naive CD4+ T cells from PBMCs. The subset is: CD45RA+ positively selected. In nucleotides, the CDR3 is TGCGCCAGCAGCCAAGTTCCCCAGGGCTCCTACAATGAGCAGTTCTTC. Encoded protein: CASSQVPQGSYNEQFF.